This T cell receptor beta chain was observed in a study of shared clonotypes between healthy human individuals. Study conclusions and caveats: The study found about 5% of naive CD4 clonotypes shared across a handful of donors. Larger richness was generally estimated for naive than memory subsets. What rarefaction showed was incomplete sorted-subset sequencing despite large depth.

Of note for this clone: What it binds is unknown.

Genomic DNA from each subset was divided evenly over several immunoSEQ plates. TCRdb's copy holds only in-frame clones and misses some; the assay was immunoSEQ multiplex PCR. This table holds about a million clones, approximately 70% found once. The V and J ends lost 5 bases and 5 bases, in that order; junction bases with no gene match: 10. Germline V CDR1 and CDR2: SGHTA, FQGNSA. The CDR3 contains 15 residues. Sequencing was performed on memory CD4+ T cells sorted from blood. Subset indicated: CD45RA-negative fraction. This TCR was recovered from a man younger than 35 in good health. The V gene is TRBV7-2, the J gene TRBJ1-2; TRBD1 matches 8 bases. The DNA of the CDR3 is TGTGCCAGCAGCCCTGGACAGGGTGGGCAATATGGCTACACCTTC. Protein sequence: CASSPGQGGQYGYTF. The full variable domain, rest sourced from reference TRBV7-2 and TRBJ1-2, is GAGVSQSPSNKVTEKGKDVELRCDPISGHTALYWYRQSLGQGLEFLIYFQGNSAPDKSGLPSDRFSAERTGGSVSTLTIQRTQQEDSAVYLCASSPGQGGQYGYTFGSGTRLTVV.